The sequence of this TCR beta chain was determined in a study of T cells in Graves' hyperthyroidism and ophthalmopathy (dated by TCRdb to the late 2010s). Some background on the complete study: Peripheral blood samples were taken at the time of initial diagnosis, prior to any treatment. A discovery cohort of about a hundred patients, 43 with Graves' ophthalmopathy and approximately 55 with stable Graves' hyperthyroidism, was used to find distinguishing TCR V-J signatures. Whether ophthalmopathy could be predicted prospectively was tested in an independent validation cohort made up of 18 hyperthyroidism patients plus 17 patients who later progressed to ophthalmopathy. For training and testing, the 100 or so patients in the discovery cohort were randomly divided in a 7:3 ratio. In addition, the study compared T-cell repertoires in thyroid tissue and in blood from about 6 Graves' hyperthyroidism patients. After blood sampling, hyperthyroidism patients were treated with methimazole at a starting dose of 30 mg daily, and ophthalmopathy patients were treated with high-dose intravenous methylprednisolone. The paper describes TCR Vbeta CDR3 sequencing of 120 to 150 peripheral blood samples, made up of 43 ophthalmopathy patients, around 73 hyperthyroidism patients and 17 progressor patients. Here is what the overall study found, with its caveats: Most expanded thyroid clonotypes (frequency above 0.001) were also detected in blood, suggesting blood repertoires may reflect thyroid immune responses. No statistical method was used to set the sample size in advance, and investigators knew the group allocation. During validation, the model predicted progression to ophthalmopathy a median of approximately six months ahead of onset, with roughly 65% sensitivity and roughly 75% specificity. Ophthalmopathy was separated from stable hyperthyroidism by a 13 V-J signature model, with roughly 88% sensitivity and just over 81% specificity obtained in cross-validation and 80%/75% obtained in testing.

This clonotype showed up many times. No cognate antigen has been identified for it. No clone much larger than this one lies a single base away; base qualities are absent. Moderately to severely active disease, a Clinical Activity Score of at least 3, a NOSPECS grade of at least 4, and a duration under 3 months were present in ophthalmopathy patients. The study excluded patients with uncontrolled infections, other autoimmune diseases, pregnancy or lactation. Diagnoses were established on the basis of clinical symptoms, serum thyroxine and TRAb, thyroid ultrasound, and orbital computed tomography. PBMCs were separated from under 11 ml of fresh peripheral blood using Ficoll-Paque density gradient centrifugation. Total RNA was extracted with Trizol reagent, and quality was checked on an Agilent 2100 Bioanalyzer. The TCR beta CDR3 regions were amplified from the RNA transcripts. The first round of RT-PCR for the TCR CDR3 was performed with the HTBI primer set and the Qiagen OneStep RT-PCR kit. Libraries were constructed in a second round of multiplex PCR, after which size selection and purification were performed. Sequencing of the libraries was done on an Illumina HiSeq2000 using paired-end 100 bp reads. As for the original processing: Raw data were processed with SOAPnuke, discarding reads with adapters, uncalled bases, mean Phred below 15, or no exact constant-primer or identifier match. High-quality paired reads were merged using COPE v1.2.5, and each unique nucleotide sequence was defined as a clonotype. MiTCR v1.1 was used to align clonotypes to the IMGT TRBV, TRBD and TRBJ reference segments. The analysis was restricted to V-J combinations with a frequency above 0.0001, which together covered 99.2% of the repertoires. A TCS score was defined as the ratio of F50 (clonal expansion) to E x V (chaos), with BLOSUM62-based TCRdist applied between CDR3 peptides within each V-J. Welch's t-statistics and random forest reduced 500 to 550 V-J features to around 14, which were used in a naive Bayes classifier (R e1071). The public reads were reprocessed in TCRdb via fastp at Q25 and MiXCR, keeping in-frame beta chains. Rows with one shared CDR3 protein collapse into an entry with the most common genes and DNA. These V and J calls originate from TCRdb's pipeline instead of the authors' own analysis. The sample table lists about 350,000 distinct CDR3 sequences, 15% to 20% of them with a count of one. The biggest ten clones account for less than 20% of the sample.

The CDR3 runs 13 residues from the cysteine to the phenylalanine. Kept here is only the CDR3 DNA, which spans 39 bases and is read in frame from base 1. V and J are trimmed by 6 bases and 5 bases, and the gene matches miss 7 bases of the junction. Source material: blood. The clonotype originates from a middle-aged woman with Graves' ophthalmopathy. The rearranged segments are TRBV12-3 or TRBV12-4 and TRBJ2-7; 7 junctional bases match TRBD2. The DNA sequence is given as TGTGCCAGCAGAGGGGTAGCGGGCCACGAGCAGTACTTC. This yields the protein CASRGVAGHEQYF.